Here is one TCR beta chain with its context. Its antigen is still unknown. At one end, the junction sequence differs from germline, possibly due to a read error. Regarding treatment: roughly 10-day PBMC culture with coronavirus spike peptide pools or control peptides (ViraFEST assay). After about eleven days of culture, CD4+ T cells were negatively selected. Sequencing of DNA taken from cultured CD4+ T cells relied on the Oncomine TCR Beta short-read assay. TCRdb passed the PCR reads through MiXCR, listing each CDR3 protein once. This sample has roughly 5,200 distinct CDR3 sequences, with over 20% found just once. This sample was included in a study of vaccination and CD4 T cells after COVID-19. Overall study: Cells were stimulated with overlapping spike peptide pools from SARS-CoV-2, HCoV-NL63, HCoV-OC43 and HCoV-229E. Some control cultures received a CEFX pool, which served as the positive control. Others received an HIV-1 Nef pool or no peptide.

The study, taken as a whole, reports: Median SARS-CoV-2-reactive clonotypes rose from around 20 to 38, not significantly.

The TCR comes from a human donor who had recovered from COVID-19. The sample consisted of CD4+ T cells from blood, cultured in vitro.

CDR3 nucleotide sequence: TGTGCCACCTCCGCCGGGCGGGGGGGCGGAGAGACCCGGTACTTC. This gives the protein CATSAGRGGGETRYF. This sequence joins TRBV7-6 and TRBJ2-5, with 9 bases that match TRBD2. This CDR3 is 15 amino acids long. The germline V gene encodes CDR1 SGHVS and CDR2 FNYEAQ.